The 22 T cell receptor beta chains below come from one sample, sequenced in a study of lymphopenia after photon versus proton radiotherapy. Libraries were prepared by immunoSEQ multiplex PCR; TCRdb keeps only in-frame clonotypes and omits some of them. The table has about 4,500 clones, 65% to 80% seen once. The specimen was peripheral blood, collected from a patient treated with proton-based radiotherapy. The receptors come from a man older than 75 with esophageal cancer.

The chain links TRBV7-6 to TRBJ1-3; a weak D match, TRBD1 (5 bases). CDR1 is SGHVS and CDR2 is FNYEAQ in the germline V gene. The V end was cut by 2 bases, the J end by 4 bases, with 15 bases between. The CDR3 runs to 16 residues. The CDR3 loop is CASSLQYRGSGNTIYF. The CDR3 DNA is TGTGCCAGCAGCTTACAATATCGGGGGTCCGGAAACACCATATATTTT.

This clone was counted a single time. This chain links TRBV5-4 with TRBJ1-1; D is possibly TRBD1 (6 bases). The CDR3 spans 13 residues. V lost 4 bases to trimming and J lost 4 bases, with 11 bases between them. Germline CDR1 is SGHNT and CDR2 is YYREEE (reference sequence). CDR3 sequence: CASSPGQRTEAFF. DNA of the CDR3: TGTGCCAGCAGCCCGGGACAACGCACTGAAGCTTTCTTT. Variable domain in full (rest from reference TRBV5-4 and TRBJ1-1): ETGVTQSPTHLIKTRGQQVTLRCSSQSGHNTVSWYQQALGQGPQFIFQYYREEENGRGNFPPRFSGLQFPNYSSELNVNALELDDSALYLCASSPGQRTEAFFGQGTRLTVV.

This clone has just a few counts. This rearrangement joins TRBV25-1 to TRBJ1-5; TRBD1 aligns across 12 bases. The germline V gene has CDR1 MGHDK and CDR2 SYGVNS. V lost 6 bases and J lost 7; bases outside the gene matches: 4. The CDR3 length is 14 residues. CDR3 sequence (DNA): TGTGCCAGCAGGGGGACAGGGGGCTCGCAGCCCCAGCATTTT. This gives the protein CASRGTGGSQPQHF.

In the case of this clone: A far bigger clonotype differs at one base, so this is likely a read error. Other nucleotide sequences in the sample specify the same CDR3. The V call is TRBV4-1, the J call TRBJ2-7; 9 bases fit TRBD1. Unmatched junction bases numbered 11, after V lost 1 base and J lost 7 bases. CDR3 length: 16 amino acids. The germline gives CDR1 MGHRA, CDR2 YSYEKL. This chain's CDR3 is CASSQVLGTGSGEQYF. Here the CDR3 DNA reads TGCGCCAGCAGCCAAGTGCTAGGGACAGGGTCGGGTGAGCAGTACTTC.

This clone was counted a single time. Other DNA sequences in this sample translate to the same CDR3. The chain is built from TRBV18 and TRBJ2-7; no clear D. The CDR3 covers 13 residues. Trimming stripped 0 bases from V and 1 base from J, with 4 bases between. Germline CDR1 reads KGHSH; CDR2 reads LQKENI. The CDR3 DNA follows: TGTGCCAGCTCACCACCTTCGTCCTACGAGCAGTACTTC. This translates into CASSPPSSYEQYF. Drawing the rest from reference TRBV18 and TRBJ2-7, the complete variable domain is NAGVMQNPRHLVRRRGQEARLRCSPMKGHSHVYWYRQLPEEGLKFMVYLQKENIIDESGMPKERFSAEFPKEGPSILRIQQVVRGDSAAYFCASSPPSSYEQYFGPGTRLTVT.

Only one count was recorded for this clone. This chain's CDR3 is CASSQGRQGEKLFF. The CDR3 bases are TGTGCCAGCAGCCAAGGGAGACAGGGGGAAAAACTGTTTTTT. The gene calls are TRBV4-2 and TRBJ1-4, with 8 positions matching TRBD1. V shed 1 base and J 8 bases; nucleotides not matched to a gene: 3. The CDR3 length is 14 residues. Germline V CDR1 and CDR2: LGHNA, YNFKEQ.

This clone was counted only a few times. V and J are TRBV13 and TRBJ2-7; D tentatively fits TRBD1 or TRBD2 (5 bases each). CDR3 length equals 14 residues. Trimming pared 5 bases from V and 2 bases from J, leaving 13 bases between. The germline gives CDR1 PRHDT, CDR2 FYEKMQ (reference sequence). The CDR3 DNA reads TGTGCCAGCAGCGATGCTGGGGGACCCTACGAGCAGTACTTC. As protein: CASSDAGGPYEQYF.

This clone was observed a single time. The chain is built from TRBV11-2 and TRBJ2-7, with TRBD1 identical over 7 bases. Germline assignment: CDR1 SGHAT and CDR2 FQNNGV. The CDR3 length is 13 residues. V dropped 3 bases and J dropped 4; count of bases not matched to a gene: 3. The CDR3 region has the DNA TGTGCCAGCAGCTTGACAGGGCGGTACGAGCAGTACTTC. Amino acids: CASSLTGRYEQYF.

The genes are TRBV4-2 and TRBJ2-2; no definite D call. The CDR3 runs to 14 residues. V lost 2 bases and J 5 bases, leaving 9 bases between the germline ends. The germline CDR1 and CDR2 sequences are LGHNA and YNFKEQ. In DNA, the CDR3 is TGTGCCAGCAGCCAACAGGTAGTGACCGGGGAGCTGTTTTTT. It encodes CASSQQVVTGELFF.

In this sample, this clone turned up a few times. The chain has TRBV6-5 and TRBJ2-1, with 12 bases that match TRBD2. V lost 2 bases, J lost 9 bases, and 5 bases stayed unmatched. The CDR3 covers 15 residues. Per the germline V gene, CDR1 is MNHEY and CDR2 is SVGAGI. The CDR3 nucleotides are TGTGCCAGCAGTTACCTAGCGGGGGGGCACGGTGAGCAGTTCTTC. Its protein is CASSYLAGGHGEQFF.

A word on this clone: Relative to the germline gene, one junction end is altered; a read error may explain this. Other DNA sequences in the sample encode the same CDR3. The J gene is TRBJ1-5, the V gene TRBV6-1; 9 bases agree with TRBD1. The CDR3 covers 16 residues. Germline loops: CDR1 MNHNS, CDR2 SASEGT. The CDR3: CAGSEGVGTGRQPQHF. The DNA of the CDR3 is TGTGCCGGCAGTGAAGGGGTGGGGACAGGGAGACAGCCCCAGCATTTT.

The chain is built from TRBV11-3 and TRBJ2-3; D might be TRBD1 (6 bases). The germline V gene has CDR1 SGHNT and CDR2 YENEEA. Trimming pared 1 base from V and 3 bases from J, leaving 8 bases between. The CDR3 consists of 14 residues. Here the CDR3 reads CASSLVRGTDTQYF. The CDR3 nucleotides are TGTGCCAGCAGCTTAGTCAGGGGTACAGATACGCAGTATTTT.

The rearrangement joins TRBV28 to TRBJ2-2; D remains unclear. V shed 8 bases and J shed 10 bases, with 14 bases lying between them. The germline CDR1 and CDR2 sequences are MDHEN and SYDVKM. CDR3 length: 12 amino acids. DNA of the CDR3: TGTGCCAGCCATTCTTTGGGCCAGGAGCTGTTTTTT. It translates to CASHSLGQELFF.

This clone was picked up one time. V is TRBV7-9 and J is TRBJ2-3, with D tentatively TRBD2 (5 bases). The CDR3 length is 12 residues. V lost 7 bases to trimming and J lost 2 bases, with 7 bases between them. The germline gives CDR1 SEHNR, CDR2 FQNEAQ (reference sequence). CDR3 loop: CASNSATDTQYF. The CDR3 nucleotides are TGTGCCAGCAATAGCGCCACAGATACGCAGTATTTT.

This clone came up once. The chain is built from TRBV7-2 and TRBJ2-2; D gene ambiguous. Between the trimmed V and J ends, which lost 3 bases and 5 bases, there was a span of 4 bases. The germline V gene encodes CDR1 SGHTA and CDR2 FQGNSA. The CDR3 consists of 12 residues. Here the CDR3 DNA reads TGTGCCAGCAGCTTCGGAACCGGGGAGCTGTTTTTT. Translating it yields CASSFGTGELFF. Full variable domain (remainder filled in from reference TRBV7-2 and TRBJ2-2): GAGVSQSPSNKVTEKGKDVELRCDPISGHTALYWYRQSLGQGLEFLIYFQGNSAPDKSGLPSDRFSAERTGGSVSTLTIQRTQQEDSAVYLCASSFGTGELFFGEGSRLTVL.

J is TRBJ2-5 and V is TRBV7-8, with D tentatively TRBD1 (5 bases). Germline-derived CDR1 and CDR2 are SGHVS and FQNEAQ. This CDR3 is 20 amino acids long. Trimming cost V 5 bases and J 5 bases, with 33 bases left between them. Here the CDR3 reads CASSGKLGRRHEFQRETQYF. The CDR3 DNA reads as TGTGCCAGCAGCGGGAAACTGGGGCGGCGCCACGAATTTCAACGGGAGACCCAGTACTTC.

Concerning this clone itself: Other DNA sequences of this sample code for an identical CDR3. The CDR3 spells CASKSGGHYGYTF. In nucleotides, the CDR3 is TGTGCCAGCAAATCGGGGGGGCACTATGGCTACACCTTC. The rearrangement joins TRBV9 to TRBJ1-2; TRBD1 is a possible D gene (6 bases). Germline V lookup: CDR1 SGDLS, CDR2 YYNGEE. V was shortened by 6 bases and J by 3 bases, with 12 bases between the two germline ends. The CDR3 sequence is 13 residues long.

The chain combines TRBV13 with TRBJ2-7, with D perhaps TRBD1 (6 bases). The V and J ends lost 5 bases and 3 bases respectively, with 11 bases between them. CDR3 length equals 13 residues. Per the germline V gene, CDR1 is PRHDT and CDR2 is FYEKMQ (reference sequence). In nucleotides, the CDR3 is TGTGCCAGCAGCAGACGACAGGTCTACGAGCAGTACTTC. This codes for CASSRRQVYEQYF.

This chain connects TRBV7-9 to TRBJ1-2, with 8 nucleotides matching TRBD1. Germline loops: CDR1 SEHNR, CDR2 FQNEAQ (reference sequence). Trimming removed 5 bases from V and 9 bases from J; junction bases left unmatched: 14. There are 15 residues in the CDR3. The CDR3 DNA reads as TGTGCCAGCAGCCCCCGGAGCGGGACAGGAGTAAGCTACACCTTC. Translating it yields CASSPRSGTGVSYTF.

The CDR3 protein is CASRVSYEQYF. DNA for the CDR3: TGTGCCAGCAGGGTTTCCTACGAGCAGTACTTC. The chain has TRBV6-1 and TRBJ2-7; D remains unclear. Germline-derived CDR1 and CDR2 are MNHNS and SASEGT. V lost 6 bases and J 1 base, leaving 4 bases between the germline ends. This CDR3 comprises 11 residues.

Details on this clone: At one end the junction does not follow the germline gene, possibly because of a read error. The chain is built from TRBV5-4 and TRBJ2-7; D perhaps matches TRBD1 (6 bases). This CDR3 comprises 15 residues. CDR1 SGHNT and CDR2 YYREEE come from the germline V gene (reference sequence). CDR3 loop: CASSLGATGTYKQYF. The DNA for the CDR3 is TGTGCCAGCAGCTTGGGTGCGACAGGAACCTACAAGCAGTACTTC.

The rearrangement links TRBV9 to TRBJ2-7, with no clear D. The CDR3 runs to 12 residues. Germline V lookup: CDR1 SGDLS, CDR2 YYNGEE. V lost 4 bases and J 5 bases, leaving 10 bases between the germline ends. The CDR3: CASSQDRHEQYF. CDR3 coding DNA: TGTGCCAGCAGCCAAGATCGCCACGAGCAGTACTTC. The full variable domain, its missing parts supplied by reference TRBV9 and TRBJ2-7, is DSGVTQTPKHLITATGQRVTLRCSPRSGDLSVYWYQQSLDQGLQFLIQYYNGEERAKGNILERFSAQQFPDLHSELNLSSLELGDSALYFCASSQDRHEQYFGPGTRLTVT.